The T cell receptor beta chain described here comes from a study of blood T cell repertoires in COVID-19. In the study overall: The United States, Italy and Spain supplied acute and convalescent COVID-19 samples. T cells, B-cell-depleted T cells, or PBMCs supplied cDNA or gDNA.

Trimming cost V 0 bases and J 8 bases, with 13 bases left between them. Per the germline V gene, CDR1 is LGHNA and CDR2 is YSLEER. CDR3 length equals 15 residues. In the study's own analysis: Using reference gene primer amplification, nucleated cell counts were estimated. Data came from immunoSEQ multiplex PCR; TCRdb stores just in-frame clones and leaves some out. V, J and clone size are taken as reported in that table, and D and trimming were inferred from the DNA itself. The sample includes around 250,000 clones, roughly 88% of them seen just once. This sequence originates from a man younger than 40 who had recovered from COVID-19. The chain employs TRBV4-3 and TRBJ1-4; D might be TRBD1 (6 bases). Specimen: peripheral blood. The CDR3: CASSQEDAGAEKLFF. The CDR3 bases are TGCGCCAGCAGCCAAGAGGATGCAGGGGCAGAAAAACTGTTTTTT.